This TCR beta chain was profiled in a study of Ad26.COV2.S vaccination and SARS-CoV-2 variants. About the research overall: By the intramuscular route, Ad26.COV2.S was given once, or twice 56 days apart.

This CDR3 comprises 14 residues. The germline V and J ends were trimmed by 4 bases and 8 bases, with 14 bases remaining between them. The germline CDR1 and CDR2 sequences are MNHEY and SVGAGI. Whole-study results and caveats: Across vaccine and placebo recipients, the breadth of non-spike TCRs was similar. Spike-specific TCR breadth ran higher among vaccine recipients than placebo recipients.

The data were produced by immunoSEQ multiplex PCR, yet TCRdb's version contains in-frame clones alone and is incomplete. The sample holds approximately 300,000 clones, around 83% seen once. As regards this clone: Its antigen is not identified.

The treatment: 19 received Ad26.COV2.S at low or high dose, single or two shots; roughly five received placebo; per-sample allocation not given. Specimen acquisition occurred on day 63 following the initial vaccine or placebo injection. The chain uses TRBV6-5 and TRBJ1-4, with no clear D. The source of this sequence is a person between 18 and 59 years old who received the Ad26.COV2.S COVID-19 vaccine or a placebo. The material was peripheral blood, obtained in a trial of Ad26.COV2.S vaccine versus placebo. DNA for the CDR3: TGTGCCAGCAGTTCGCTGGGCCCTCACGAAAAACTGTTTTTT. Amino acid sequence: CASSSLGPHEKLFF.